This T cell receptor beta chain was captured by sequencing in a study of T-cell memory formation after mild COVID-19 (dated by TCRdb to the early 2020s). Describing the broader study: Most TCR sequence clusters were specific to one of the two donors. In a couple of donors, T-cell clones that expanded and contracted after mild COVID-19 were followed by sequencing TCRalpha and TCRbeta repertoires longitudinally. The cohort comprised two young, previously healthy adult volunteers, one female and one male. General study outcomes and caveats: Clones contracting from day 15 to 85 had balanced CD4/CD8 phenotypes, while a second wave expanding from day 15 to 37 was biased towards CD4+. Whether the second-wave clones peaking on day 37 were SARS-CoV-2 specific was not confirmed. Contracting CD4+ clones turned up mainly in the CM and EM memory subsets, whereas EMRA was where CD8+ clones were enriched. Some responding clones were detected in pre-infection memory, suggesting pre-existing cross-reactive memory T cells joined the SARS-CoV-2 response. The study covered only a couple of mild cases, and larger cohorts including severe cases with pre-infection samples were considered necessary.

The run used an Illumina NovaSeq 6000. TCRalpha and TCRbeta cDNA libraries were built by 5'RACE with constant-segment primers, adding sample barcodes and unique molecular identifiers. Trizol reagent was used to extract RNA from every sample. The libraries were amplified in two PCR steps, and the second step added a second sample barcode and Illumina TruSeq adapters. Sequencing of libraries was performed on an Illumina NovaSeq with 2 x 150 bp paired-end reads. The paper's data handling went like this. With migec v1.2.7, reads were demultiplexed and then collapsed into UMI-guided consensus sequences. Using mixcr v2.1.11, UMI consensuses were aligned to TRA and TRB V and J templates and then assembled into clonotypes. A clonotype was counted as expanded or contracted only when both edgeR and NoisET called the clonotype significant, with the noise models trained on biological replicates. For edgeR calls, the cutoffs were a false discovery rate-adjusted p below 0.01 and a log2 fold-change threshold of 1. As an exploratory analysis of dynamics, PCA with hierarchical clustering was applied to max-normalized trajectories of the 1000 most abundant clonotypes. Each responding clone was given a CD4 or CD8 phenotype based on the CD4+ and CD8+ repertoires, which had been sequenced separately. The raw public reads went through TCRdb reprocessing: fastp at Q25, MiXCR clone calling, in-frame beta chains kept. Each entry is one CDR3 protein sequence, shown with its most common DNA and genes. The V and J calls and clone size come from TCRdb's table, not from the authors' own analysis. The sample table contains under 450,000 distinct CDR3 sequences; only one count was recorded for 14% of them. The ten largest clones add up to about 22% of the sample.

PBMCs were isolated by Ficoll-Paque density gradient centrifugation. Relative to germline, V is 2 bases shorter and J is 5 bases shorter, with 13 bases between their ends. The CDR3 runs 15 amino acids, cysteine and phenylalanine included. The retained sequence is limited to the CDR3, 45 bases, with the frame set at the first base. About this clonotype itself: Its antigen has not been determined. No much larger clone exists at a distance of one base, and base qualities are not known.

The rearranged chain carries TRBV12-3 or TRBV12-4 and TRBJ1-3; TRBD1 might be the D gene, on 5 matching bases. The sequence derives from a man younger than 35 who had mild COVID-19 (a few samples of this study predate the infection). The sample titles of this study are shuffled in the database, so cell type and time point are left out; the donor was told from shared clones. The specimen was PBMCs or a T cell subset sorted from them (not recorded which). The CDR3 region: CASSLWGDERNTIYF. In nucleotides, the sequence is TGTGCCAGCAGTTTATGGGGCGACGAGCGAAACACCATATATTTT.